These 17 T cell receptor beta chains came from one sample sequenced in a study of T cells in Graves' hyperthyroidism and ophthalmopathy. From RNA transcripts, TCR beta CDR3 regions were amplified. A set of HTBI primers served as the primers for a first-round RT-PCR of the TCR CDR3. MiXCR, run by TCRdb on the multiplex PCR reads, gives a single entry per CDR3 protein. Found here are about 360,000 distinct CDR3 sequences, 25% of them singletons; the top ten hold around four fifths. Input material: blood. Receptors were obtained from a man aged 50 to 60 with Graves' hyperthyroidism.

The table lists this clonotype with many counts. The rearrangement uses TRBV2 and TRBJ2-1, with 7 bases fitting TRBD1. The germline V gene encodes CDR1 SNHLY and CDR2 FYNNEI. The CDR3 is 13 amino acids. The J segment lost 10 bases and the V segment lost 7 bases, leaving 10 bases of the junction unmatched. This CDR3 reads CASTPQTGFEQFF. CDR3 nucleotide sequence: TGTGCCAGCACTCCTCAGACAGGGTTCGAGCAGTTCTTC.

This clonotype was seen once. No DNA is shown, since the ends of the CDR3 on it are uncertain; the CDR3 is the one TCRdb lists. This chain links TRBV27 with TRBJ2-4; TRBD2, the table's D call, lacks a check against the DNA. CDR1 and CDR2 from the germline V gene are MNHEY and SMNVEV (reference sequence). The CDR3 has 20 amino acids, counting both end residues. CDR3: CASSFYICSAIPIAGNIQYF.

This rearrangement joins TRBV19 to TRBJ1-3; D gene unclear. CDR3 length: 18 amino acids. CDR1 and CDR2 from the germline V gene are LNHDA and SQIVND (reference sequence). V lost 8 bases, J lost 2 bases, and 25 bases lay in between. The DNA of the CDR3 is TGTGCCAGTTCCTTCGGTCCCCTTTGGAGAGAAACTGGAAACACCATATATTTT. Translated: CASSFGPLWRETGNTIYF.

In this sample, this clonotype turned up a few times. The J gene is TRBJ1-1, the V gene TRBV12-3 or TRBV12-4; 7 positions match TRBD1. The CDR3 contains 13 residues. After removal of 8 bases from V and 1 base from J, the junction contained 4 bases not matched to a gene. In DNA form, the CDR3 reads TGTGCCAGCTTGAGGGGGCCGAACACTGAAGCTTTCTTT. Protein sequence: CASLRGPNTEAFF.

This clonotype was found a few times. V usage is TRBV28 and J usage is TRBJ1-5, with D possibly matching TRBD1 (5 bases). Deletions cut 8 bases from V and 5 bases from J, with 22 bases between. The CDR3 consists of 16 residues. The V gene's germline CDR1 is MDHEN and CDR2 SYDVKM. The CDR3 region has the DNA TGTGCCAGCTCCATTGGGGCGGCATACTACGATCAGCCCCAGCATTTT. Translating it yields CASSIGAAYYDQPQHF.

This chain joins TRBV24-1 and TRBJ2-2; no clear D gene. The CDR3 runs to 14 residues. CDR1 is KGHDR, CDR2 SFDVKD, per germline. V shed 0 bases and J shed 5 bases, with 6 bases lying between them. CDR3 loop: CATSDLWQTGELFF. The CDR3 DNA follows: TGTGCCACCAGTGATTTGTGGCAAACCGGGGAGCTGTTTTTT.

This clonotype was counted between two and nine times. The CDR3 DNA reads TGTGCCAGCAGTCCAATCCTAGCGGATACGCAGTATTTT. Amino acids: CASSPILADTQYF. V and J are TRBV2 and TRBJ2-3, with a tentative D call TRBD2 (6 bases). V lost 5 bases and J 6 bases, leaving 12 bases between the germline ends. Germline CDR1 SNHLY, CDR2 FYNNEI. The CDR3 covers 13 residues.

J is TRBJ1-6 and V is TRBV6-5, with D tentatively TRBD1 (6 bases). Germline CDR1 reads MNHEY; CDR2 reads SVGAGI. Trimming pared 2 bases from V and 4 bases from J, leaving 6 bases between. The CDR3 is 14 amino acids. Written as DNA, the CDR3 is TGTGCCAGCAGTTACGGACAGTATAATTCACCCCTCCACTTT. Its translation is CASSYGQYNSPLHF.

This clonotype was seen more than once but under ten times. The chain links TRBV20-1 to TRBJ2-7; 7 bases map to TRBD1. Trimming took 6 bases from V and 3 from J; bases not matched to a gene: 8. CDR3 length equals 13 residues. The germline gives CDR1 DFQATT, CDR2 SNEGSKA (reference sequence). The CDR3 region has the DNA TGCAGTGCAAACCCCGGGACAGACTACGAGCAGTACTTC. Protein sequence: CSANPGTDYEQYF.

V and J are TRBV19 and TRBJ2-5; TRBD2 matches 7 bases. Germline V gene data show CDR1 as LNHDA and CDR2 as SQIVND (reference sequence). The trim removed 3 bases at V and 9 bases at J, leaving 4 bases unmatched. The CDR3 is 12 residues long. Here the CDR3 DNA reads TGTGCCAGTAGTATCGGGGGGTCGGCCCAGTACTTC. Protein sequence: CASSIGGSAQYF.

The rearrangement uses TRBV20-1 and TRBJ2-1; 16 nucleotides agree with TRBD2. The germline gives CDR1 DFQATT, CDR2 SNEGSKA (reference sequence). The trim removed 3 bases at V and 1 base at J, leaving 6 bases unmatched. This CDR3 is built from 18 residues. The CDR3 here is CSARGLAGGLGSYNEQFF. The CDR3 nucleotides are TGCAGTGCTAGGGGACTAGCGGGAGGGCTTGGGTCCTACAATGAGCAGTTCTTC.

The chain combines TRBV6-1 with TRBJ2-3, with 9 bases fitting TRBD2. V shed 6 bases and J 1 base; nucleotides not matched to a gene: 2. Per the germline V gene, CDR1 is MNHNS and CDR2 is SASEGT. This CDR3 comprises 14 residues. The CDR3 region is CASSGGRGTDTQYF. As DNA, the CDR3 is TGTGCCAGCAGCGGCGGGAGGGGCACAGATACGCAGTATTTT.

This clonotype was seen a few times. The V and J genes are TRBV29-1 and TRBJ2-1; tentatively, D is TRBD1 or TRBD2 (5 bases each). The ends were cut back, 3 bases at V and 8 bases at J, with 11 bases in the middle. This CDR3 is 12 amino acids long. CDR1 is SQVTM, CDR2 ANQGSEA, per germline. The CDR3 loop reads CSVEGVWDEQFF. In DNA, the CDR3 is TGCAGCGTTGAGGGGGTCTGGGATGAGCAGTTCTTC.

The chain combines TRBV10-3 with TRBJ2-3, with D perhaps TRBD2 (5 bases). V gave up 5 bases and J gave up 2 bases, with 5 bases separating them. The length of the CDR3 is 12 residues. Germline V CDR1 and CDR2: ENHRY, SYGVKD. CDR3 sequence: CAISRDTDTQYF. CDR3 bases: TGTGCCATCAGTCGGGACACAGATACGCAGTATTTT.

Comments on this clonotype: At one end the junction does not follow the germline gene, possibly because of a read error. V usage is TRBV7-3 and J usage is TRBJ2-1, with D tentatively TRBD1 or TRBD2 (6 bases each). Germline V gives CDR1 SGHTA, CDR2 FQGTGA. This CDR3 has 11 residues. CDR3 residues: CTSSLGGSQFF. The DNA of the CDR3 is TGTACCAGCAGCTTAGGGGGGAGTCAGTTCTTC.

Only a few counts were recorded for this clonotype. The CDR3 DNA reads TGTGCCATTGGCGGGACTAGCGGGGCCCTCTCCTACGAGCAGTACTTC. It translates to CAIGGTSGALSYEQYF. The chain combines TRBV10-3 with TRBJ2-7, with 13 bases matching TRBD2. The CDR3 has 16 residues. Germline V lookup: CDR1 ENHRY, CDR2 SYGVKD. Losses at the gene ends were 9 bases for V and 0 bases for J; bases not matched to a gene: 8.

This clonotype was recorded a few times. J is TRBJ1-5 and V is TRBV7-2; 7 nucleotides align to TRBD1. Germline V lookup: CDR1 SGHTA, CDR2 FQGNSA. The CDR3 is 15 amino acids. V lost 2 bases to trimming and J lost 7 bases; unmatched junction nucleotides: 8. The CDR3 region has the DNA TGTGCCAGCAGCTTACCAGGGGGTTGGGGGCAGCCCCAGCATTTT. Translated: CASSLPGGWGQPQHF. Full variable domain (missing parts from reference TRBV7-2 and TRBJ1-5): GAGVSQSPSNKVTEKGKDVELRCDPISGHTALYWYRQSLGQGLEFLIYFQGNSAPDKSGLPSDRFSAERTGGSVSTLTIQRTQQEDSAVYLCASSLPGGWGQPQHFGDGTRLSIL.